The sequence of this TCR beta chain was determined in a study of control samples from healthy donors and cancer patients. Sequencing was performed with immunoSEQ multiplex PCR; in TCRdb, only in-frame clones are kept and a portion is missing. Among 120,000 to 150,000 clones listed, about nine tenths were seen once. The table lists this clone with a count of one. V lost 5 bases and J lost 1, with 9 bases in between. The CDR3 has 13 amino acids. The germline V gene encodes CDR1 LGHDT and CDR2 YNNKEL (reference sequence). Material for sequencing was blood. J is TRBJ2-7 and V is TRBV3-1 (or the pseudogene TRBV3-2); no reliable D call. The receptor was derived from a man aged 30 to 45 in good health. This CDR3 reads CASSVGESYEQYF. The CDR3 DNA sequence: TGTGCCAGCAGCGTGGGTGAATCCTACGAGCAGTACTTC.